This TCR beta chain was obtained from a study of cytomegalovirus exposure and HLA in healthy donors. In its sample, this clone was seen once. Its antigen is currently unknown. PCR was performed using 60 Vbeta and 13 Jbeta primers. Here immunoSEQ multiplex PCR was the method, and the copy in TCRdb shows in-frame clones only, minus some. This repertoire shows some 140,000 clones, about 76% found once; its top ten account for over 1.3%. Study observations and caveats: Among CMV-associated TCR beta chains, most appeared HLA-restricted in a later analysis.

The TCR was taken from a woman aged 40 to 50 in good health and CMV-seronegative. The source material was PBMCs.

CDR3 DNA: TGTGCCAGCAAGGTTGCTTCTGACAGGGCCTACGAGCAGTACTTC. Protein product: CASKVASDRAYEQYF. The J gene is TRBJ2-7, the V gene TRBV2, with 7 bases that match TRBD1. The V segment lost 7 bases and the J segment 2 bases; nucleotides outside the gene matches: 11. The germline gives CDR1 SNHLY, CDR2 FYNNEI. The CDR3 is made up of 15 amino acids.